This T cell receptor beta chain was identified during a study of T cell changes during pregnancy in multiple sclerosis. Clones were read by immunoSEQ multiplex PCR, and TCRdb kept only the in-frame ones, dropping some. The table records 55,000 to 80,000 clones, about nine tenths of them present only once. Source: peripheral blood, taken after pregnancy. The TCR comes from a female donor in good health, enrolled as a control in a pregnancy study.

In DNA, the CDR3 is TGTGCCAGCAGTTTATTCACCGGGACAGCTAATCCCTACGAGCAGTACTTC. Amino acids: CASSLFTGTANPYEQYF. The chain links TRBV27 to TRBJ2-7, with 7 bases that match TRBD1. The V gene end was trimmed by 1 base and the J gene end by 2 bases; junction bases not matched to a gene: 11. The germline gives CDR1 MNHEY, CDR2 SMNVEV (reference sequence). The CDR3 has 17 residues.